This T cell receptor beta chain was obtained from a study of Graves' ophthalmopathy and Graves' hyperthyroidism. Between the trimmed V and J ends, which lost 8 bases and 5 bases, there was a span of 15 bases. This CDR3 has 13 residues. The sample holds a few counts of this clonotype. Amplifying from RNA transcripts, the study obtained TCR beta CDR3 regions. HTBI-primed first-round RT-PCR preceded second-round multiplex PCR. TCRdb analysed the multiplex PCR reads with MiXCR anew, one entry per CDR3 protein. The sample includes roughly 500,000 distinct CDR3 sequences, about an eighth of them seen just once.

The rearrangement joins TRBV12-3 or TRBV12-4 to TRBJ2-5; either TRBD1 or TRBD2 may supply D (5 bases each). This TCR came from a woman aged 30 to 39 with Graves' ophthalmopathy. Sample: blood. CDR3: CASRGISGETQYF. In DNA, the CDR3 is TGTGCCAGCCGGGGCATATCTGGGGAGACCCAGTACTTC.